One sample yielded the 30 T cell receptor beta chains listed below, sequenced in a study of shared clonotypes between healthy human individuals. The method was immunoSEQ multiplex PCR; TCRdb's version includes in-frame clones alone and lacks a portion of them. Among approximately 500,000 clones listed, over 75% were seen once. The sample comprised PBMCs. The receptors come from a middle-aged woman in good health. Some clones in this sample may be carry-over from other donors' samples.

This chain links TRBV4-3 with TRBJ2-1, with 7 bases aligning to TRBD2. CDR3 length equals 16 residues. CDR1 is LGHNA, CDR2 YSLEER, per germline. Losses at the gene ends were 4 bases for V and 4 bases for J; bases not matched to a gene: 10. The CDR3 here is CASSPESGTRYNEQFF. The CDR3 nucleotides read TGCGCCAGCAGCCCAGAAAGCGGGACCCGATACAATGAGCAGTTCTTC.

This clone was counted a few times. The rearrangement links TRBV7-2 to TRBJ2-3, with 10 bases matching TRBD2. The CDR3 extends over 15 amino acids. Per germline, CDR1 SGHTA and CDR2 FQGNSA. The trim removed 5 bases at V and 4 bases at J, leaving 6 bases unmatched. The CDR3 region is CASSLSSGSADTQYF. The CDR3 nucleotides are TGTGCCAGCAGCCTCTCTAGCGGGAGCGCAGATACGCAGTATTTT.

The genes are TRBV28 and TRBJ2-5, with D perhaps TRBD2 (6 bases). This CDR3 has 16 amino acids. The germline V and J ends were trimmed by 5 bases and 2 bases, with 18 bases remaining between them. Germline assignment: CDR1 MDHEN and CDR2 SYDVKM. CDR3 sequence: CASSPFSVSGQETQYF. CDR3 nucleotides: TGTGCCAGCAGTCCCTTTTCGGTTAGCGGACAAGAGACCCAGTACTTC.

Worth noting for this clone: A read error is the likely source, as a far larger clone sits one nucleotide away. The DNA for the CDR3 is TGCGCCAGCAGCTTGGGCCCAGGGGACATCTACGAGCAGGACTTC. Its translation is CASSLGPGDIYEQDF. The gene calls are TRBV5-1 and TRBJ2-7, with D perhaps matching TRBD1 (6 bases). The CDR3 runs 15 residues. Looked up from germline, CDR1 is SGHRS and CDR2 is YFSETQ.

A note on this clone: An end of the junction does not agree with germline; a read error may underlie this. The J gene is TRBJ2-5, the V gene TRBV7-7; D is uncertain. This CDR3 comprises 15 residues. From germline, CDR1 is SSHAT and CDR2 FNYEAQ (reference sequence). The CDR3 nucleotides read TGTGCTAGCAGCTTAGGTCGCCACCAGAGAGAGACCCAGTACTTC. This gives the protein CASSLGRHQRETQYF.

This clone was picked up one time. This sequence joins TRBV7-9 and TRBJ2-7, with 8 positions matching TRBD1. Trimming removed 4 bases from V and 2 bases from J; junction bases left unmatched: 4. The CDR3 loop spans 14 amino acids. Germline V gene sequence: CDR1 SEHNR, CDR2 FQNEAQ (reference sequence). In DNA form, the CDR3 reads TGTGCCAGCAGCTCGAGACAGGGGCCCTACGAGCAGTACTTC. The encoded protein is CASSSRQGPYEQYF.

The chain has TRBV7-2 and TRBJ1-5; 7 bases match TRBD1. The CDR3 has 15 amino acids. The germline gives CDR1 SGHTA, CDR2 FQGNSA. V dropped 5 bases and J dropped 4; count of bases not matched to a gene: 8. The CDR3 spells CASSLKSTGNQPQHF. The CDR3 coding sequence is TGTGCCAGCAGCCTCAAATCGACAGGGAATCAGCCCCAGCATTTT.

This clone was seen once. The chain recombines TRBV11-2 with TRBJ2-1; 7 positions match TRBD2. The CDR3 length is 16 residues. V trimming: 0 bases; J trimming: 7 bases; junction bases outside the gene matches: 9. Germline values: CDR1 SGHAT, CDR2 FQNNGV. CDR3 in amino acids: CASSLDWGEGVNEQFF. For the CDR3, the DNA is TGTGCCAGCAGCTTAGATTGGGGGGAGGGTGTAAATGAGCAGTTCTTC.

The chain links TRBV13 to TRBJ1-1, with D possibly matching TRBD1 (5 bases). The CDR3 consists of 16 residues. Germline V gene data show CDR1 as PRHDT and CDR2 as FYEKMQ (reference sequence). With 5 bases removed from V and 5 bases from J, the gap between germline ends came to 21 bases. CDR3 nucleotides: TGTGCCAGCAGCCCAAATACCCCCCAGGAGGGGACTGAAGCTTTCTTT. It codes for CASSPNTPQEGTEAFF. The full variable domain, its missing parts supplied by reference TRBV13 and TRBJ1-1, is AAGVIQSPRHLIKEKRETATLKCYPIPRHDTVYWYQQGPGQDPQFLISFYEKMQSDKGSIPDRFSAQQFSDYHSELNMSSLELGDSALYFCASSPNTPQEGTEAFFGQGTRLTVV.

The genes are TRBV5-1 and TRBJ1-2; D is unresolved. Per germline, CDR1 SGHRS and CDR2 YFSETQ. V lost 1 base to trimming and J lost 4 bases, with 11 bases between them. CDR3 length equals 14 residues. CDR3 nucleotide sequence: TGCGCCAGCAGCTTGACGGCGGAAAGCTATGGCTACACCTTC. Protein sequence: CASSLTAESYGYTF.

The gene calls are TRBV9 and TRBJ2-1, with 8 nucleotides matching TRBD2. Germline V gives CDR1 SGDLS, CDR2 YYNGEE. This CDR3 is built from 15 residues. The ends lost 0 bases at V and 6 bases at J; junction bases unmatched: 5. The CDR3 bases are TGTGCCAGCAGCGTAGTACTAGCGGAGTTCAATGAGCAGTTCTTC. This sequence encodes CASSVVLAEFNEQFF.

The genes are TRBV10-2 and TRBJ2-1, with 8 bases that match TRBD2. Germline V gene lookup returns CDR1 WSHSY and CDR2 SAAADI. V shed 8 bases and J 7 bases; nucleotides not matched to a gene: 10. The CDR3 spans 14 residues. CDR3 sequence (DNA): TGCGCCAGCGCGGGGGGTAGCGTTTATAATGAGCAGTTCTTC. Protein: CASAGGSVYNEQFF.

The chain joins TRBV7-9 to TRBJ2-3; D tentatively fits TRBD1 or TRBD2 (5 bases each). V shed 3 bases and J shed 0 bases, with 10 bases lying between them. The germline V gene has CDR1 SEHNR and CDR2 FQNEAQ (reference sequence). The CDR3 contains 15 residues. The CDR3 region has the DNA TGTGCCAGCAGCTTGATTGGGGGAAGCACAGATACGCAGTATTTT. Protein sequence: CASSLIGGSTDTQYF.

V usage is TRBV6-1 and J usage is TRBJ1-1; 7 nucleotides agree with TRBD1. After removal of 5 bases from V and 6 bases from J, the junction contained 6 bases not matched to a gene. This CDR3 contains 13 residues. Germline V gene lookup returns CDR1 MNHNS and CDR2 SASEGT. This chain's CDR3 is CASSKGQTPEAFF. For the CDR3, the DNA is TGTGCCAGCAGTAAGGGACAGACTCCTGAAGCTTTCTTT.

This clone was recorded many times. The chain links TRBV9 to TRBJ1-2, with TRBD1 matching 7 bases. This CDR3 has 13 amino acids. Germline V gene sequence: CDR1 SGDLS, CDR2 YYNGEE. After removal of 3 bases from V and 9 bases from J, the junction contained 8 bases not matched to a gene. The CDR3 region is CASSGPGQARYTF. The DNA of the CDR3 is TGTGCCAGCAGCGGACCCGGACAGGCCCGCTACACCTTC.

This chain's CDR3 is CASSWGDSNNEQFF. Here the CDR3 DNA reads TGTGCCAGCAGTTGGGGGGACAGCAACAATGAGCAGTTCTTC. The chain links TRBV28 to TRBJ2-1, with D perhaps TRBD1 (7 bases). Trimming removed 4 bases from V and 5 bases from J, with 12 bases in between. The CDR3 is 14 residues long. The germline V gene has CDR1 MDHEN and CDR2 SYDVKM.

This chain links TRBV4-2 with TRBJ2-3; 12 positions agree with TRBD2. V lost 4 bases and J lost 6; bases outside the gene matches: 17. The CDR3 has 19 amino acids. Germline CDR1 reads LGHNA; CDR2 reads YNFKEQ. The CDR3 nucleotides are TGTGCCAGCAGCCCCGACCTCCTAGCGGGAGGGCCCCTCGGTGATACGCAGTATTTT. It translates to CASSPDLLAGGPLGDTQYF.

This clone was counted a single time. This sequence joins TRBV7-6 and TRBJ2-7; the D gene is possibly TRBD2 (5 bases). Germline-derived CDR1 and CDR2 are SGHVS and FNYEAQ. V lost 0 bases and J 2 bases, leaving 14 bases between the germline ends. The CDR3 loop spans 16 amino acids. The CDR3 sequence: CASSLAPAVMAYEQYF. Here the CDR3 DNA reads TGTGCCAGCAGCTTAGCGCCAGCGGTGATGGCCTACGAGCAGTACTTC.

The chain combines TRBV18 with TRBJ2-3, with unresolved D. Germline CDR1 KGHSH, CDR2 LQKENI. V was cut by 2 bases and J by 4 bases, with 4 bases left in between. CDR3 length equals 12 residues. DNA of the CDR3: TGTGCCAGCTCACCAGGGTCAGATACGCAGTATTTT. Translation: CASSPGSDTQYF.

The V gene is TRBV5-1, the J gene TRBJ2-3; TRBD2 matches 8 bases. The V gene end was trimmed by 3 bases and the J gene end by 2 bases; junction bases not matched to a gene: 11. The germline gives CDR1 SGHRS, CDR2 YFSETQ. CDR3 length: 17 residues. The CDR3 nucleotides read TGCGCCAGCAGCTCCCAACTAGCGGTGGGGTTCACAGATACGCAGTATTTT. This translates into CASSSQLAVGFTDTQYF.

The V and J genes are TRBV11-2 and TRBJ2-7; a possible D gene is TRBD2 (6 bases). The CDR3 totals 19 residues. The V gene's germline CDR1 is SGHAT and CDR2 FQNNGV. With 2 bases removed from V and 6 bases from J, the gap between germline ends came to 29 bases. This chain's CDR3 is CASSLPTRDLVGDSGEQYF. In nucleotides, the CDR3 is TGTGCCAGCAGCTTACCGACTAGAGACCTGGTTGGGGATTCTGGCGAGCAGTACTTC.

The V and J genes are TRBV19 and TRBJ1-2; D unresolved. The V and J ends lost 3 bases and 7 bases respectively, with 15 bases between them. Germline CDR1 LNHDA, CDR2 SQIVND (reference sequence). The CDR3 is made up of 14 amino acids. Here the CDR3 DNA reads TGTGCCAGTAGTATCCGGACCGCGACGGGTGGCTACACCTTC. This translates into CASSIRTATGGYTF.

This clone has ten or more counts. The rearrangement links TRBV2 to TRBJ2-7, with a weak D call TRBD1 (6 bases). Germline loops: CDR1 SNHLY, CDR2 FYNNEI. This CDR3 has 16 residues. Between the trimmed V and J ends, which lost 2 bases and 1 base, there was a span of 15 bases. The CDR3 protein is CASSESHPQGSYEQYF. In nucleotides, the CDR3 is TGTGCCAGCAGTGAATCTCATCCACAGGGTTCCTACGAGCAGTACTTC.

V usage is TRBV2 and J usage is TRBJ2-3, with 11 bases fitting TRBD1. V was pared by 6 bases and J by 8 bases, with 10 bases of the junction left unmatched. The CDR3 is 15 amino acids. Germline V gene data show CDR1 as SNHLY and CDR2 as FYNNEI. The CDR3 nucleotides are TGTGCCAGCAGCGACCTCGGGACAGGGGGGGGTACGCAGTATTTT. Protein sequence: CASSDLGTGGGTQYF.

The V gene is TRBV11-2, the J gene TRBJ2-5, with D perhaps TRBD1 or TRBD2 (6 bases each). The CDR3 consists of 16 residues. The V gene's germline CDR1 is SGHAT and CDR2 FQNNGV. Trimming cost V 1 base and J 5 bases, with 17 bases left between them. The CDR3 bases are TGTGCCAGCAGCTTAGTTCTTGGGGGGCGCAGGGAGACCCAGTACTTC. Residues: CASSLVLGGRRETQYF.

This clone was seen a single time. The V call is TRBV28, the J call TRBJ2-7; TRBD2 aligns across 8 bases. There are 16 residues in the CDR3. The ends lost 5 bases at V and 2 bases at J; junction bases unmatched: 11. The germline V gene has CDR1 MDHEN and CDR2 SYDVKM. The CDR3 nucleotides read TGTGCCAGCAGTCCGACGGGGCGGGGGGCCACCTACGAGCAGTACTTC. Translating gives CASSPTGRGATYEQYF.

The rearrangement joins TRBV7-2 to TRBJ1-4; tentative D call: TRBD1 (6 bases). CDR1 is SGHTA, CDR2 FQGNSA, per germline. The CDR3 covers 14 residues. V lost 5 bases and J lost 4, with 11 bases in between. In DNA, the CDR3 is TGTGCCAGCAGCCCCCCGGGACATAATGAAAAACTGTTTTTT. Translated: CASSPPGHNEKLFF.

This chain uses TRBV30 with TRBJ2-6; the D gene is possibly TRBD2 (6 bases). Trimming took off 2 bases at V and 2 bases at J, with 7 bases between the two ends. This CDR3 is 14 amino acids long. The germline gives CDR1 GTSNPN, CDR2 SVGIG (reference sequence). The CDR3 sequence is CAWSTGAGANVLTF. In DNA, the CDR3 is TGTGCCTGGAGTACGGGGGCTGGGGCCAACGTCCTGACTTTC.

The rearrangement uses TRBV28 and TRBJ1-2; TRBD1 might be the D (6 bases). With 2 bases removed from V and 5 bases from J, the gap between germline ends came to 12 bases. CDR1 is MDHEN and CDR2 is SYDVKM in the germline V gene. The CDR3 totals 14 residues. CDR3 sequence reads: CASSLVQGSYGYTF. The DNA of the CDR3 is TGTGCCAGCAGTTTAGTTCAGGGGAGTTATGGCTACACCTTC.

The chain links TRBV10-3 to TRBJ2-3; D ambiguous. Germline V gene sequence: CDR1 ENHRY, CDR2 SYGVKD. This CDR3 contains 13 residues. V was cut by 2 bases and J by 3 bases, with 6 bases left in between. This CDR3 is CAISEGATDTQYF. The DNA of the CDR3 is TGTGCCATCAGTGAGGGTGCGACAGATACGCAGTATTTT.